This T cell receptor beta chain appears in the sequencing data of a study of Ad26.COV2.S vaccination and SARS-CoV-2 variants (dated by TCRdb to the early 2020s). Broadly, across the study: Donors in the vaccine arm were drawn from COV1001, a phase I-IIa trial of Ad26.COV2.S in healthy adults that was multicentre, randomized, double-blind and placebo-controlled. Ad26.COV2.S was administered intramuscularly at a dose of 5x10^10 or 1x10^11 viral particles, either as one shot or as two shots given 56 days apart. The specificity and breadth of SARS-CoV-2-reactive T cell receptors after Ad26.COV2.S vaccination were assessed by TCRbeta repertoire sequencing. The TCR-sequenced set comprised about 30 samples: approximately 20 Ad26.COV2.S vaccine recipients, 5 placebo recipients and 8 SARS-CoV-2 convalescent individuals. Participants in the trial were split at random into five groups of five each, receiving low-dose or high-dose Ad26.COV2.S once or twice, or else placebo on both occasions. Blinding of investigators to trial group allocation was maintained during experiments and outcome assessment. The full study reports these points: According to the authors, total T cell responses may have been underestimated by the TCR breadth and depth analyses. The study lacked the statistical power to compare responses across vaccine doses or regimens. After vaccination, spike-specific CD8+ and CD4+ T cell responses were reported to show substantial breadth. Comparable non-spike TCR breadth was observed between vaccine and placebo recipients, consistent with only spike being contained in the vaccine. Compared with placebo recipients, Ad26.COV2.S recipients showed higher spike-specific TCR breadth (P = 0.0014).

Comment on this clone: Which antigen it targets is not known. Within one base of it there is no much larger clone, and no base qualities were kept.

The immunoSEQ Assay was used to sequence TCRbeta CDR3 regions. After extraction, genomic DNA underwent amplification by bias-controlled multiplex PCR, followed by high-throughput sequencing. Per the source publication's procedure: To quantify the absolute abundance of every unique TCRbeta CDR3 region, sequences were collapsed and filtered. Usable DNA was measured by amplifying reference genes present in all nucleated cells, and TCRbeta template counts were normalized to that usable DNA to estimate T cell fraction. Repertoire TCRs were annotated as SARS-CoV-2-specific by exact matching of V gene, CDR3 amino acid sequence and J gene to a known reactive TCR set. The reference SARS-CoV-2 TCR set was obtained from MIRA and was filtered for enrichment in COVID-19-positive ImmuneCODE repertoires, whereby public or cross-reactive TCRs were removed. Using the MIRA antigens, annotated TCRs were further analysed by specific ORF or by position within an ORF. Breadth was defined as the number of annotated unique rearrangements divided by the total number of unique productive rearrangements, and depth was defined as the summed frequency of the annotated unique rearrangements. Group comparisons of TCR breadth used two-sided Wilcoxon rank-sum tests. What TCRdb holds here is the immuneACCESS table cut down to in-frame rearrangements. Part of the clones is not present; checked against another copy, under half of the missing clones reflect an unresolved V gene, and the others are unexplained. D and trimming come from the DNA, and the V and J calls and clone size come from that table. The sample records about 400,000 clones, 85% to 90% of which are singletons. About 3.5% of the sample is in the top ten clones.

The treatment or condition label of this sample denotes: about 20 received Ad26.COV2.S at low or high dose, single or two shots; several received placebo; per-sample allocation not given. For vaccine and placebo recipients, repertoires were sequenced using samples collected on day 63 after the first injection. In Cohort 1b, fewer than 30 adults aged 18-55 years were enrolled at a single site in Boston, USA, between 29 July and 7 August 2020. Ad26.COV2.S was a replication-incompetent adenovirus type 26 vector that expressed a prefusion-stabilized SARS-CoV-2 spike protein derived from the original Wuhan strain. Reading from cysteine to phenylalanine, the CDR3 counts 15 amino acids. Only the CDR3 DNA is retained, 45 bases long and in frame from the first base. CDR1 is given as SEHNR and CDR2 as FQNEAQ, both from the germline V gene (reference sequence). Relative to germline, V is missing 4 bases and J is missing 3 bases, with 8 bases of the junction outside any gene match.

The source was peripheral blood, collected in a trial of Ad26.COV2.S vaccine versus placebo. This receptor was identified in a person between 18 and 65 years old who received the Ad26.COV2.S COVID-19 vaccine or a placebo. This receptor chain uses TRBV7-9 and TRBJ1-1, with 7 bases in between that match TRBD1. The CDR3 amino acid sequence is: CASSSLLTGDTEAFF. The sequenced DNA is TGTGCCAGCAGCTCTTTACTTACAGGGGACACTGAAGCTTTCTTT.